This TCR beta chain was sequenced in a study of blood T cell repertoires in COVID-19. The count of this clone is one. Germline V gene sequence: CDR1 SGHTA, CDR2 FQGNSA. V was trimmed by 1 base and J by 8 bases, leaving 9 bases between them. The CDR3 loop spans 12 amino acids. Sequencing used immunoSEQ multiplex PCR; TCRdb keeps in-frame clones, though not all of them. The data show about 110,000 clones, approximately 90% seen once. Source material: peripheral blood. The gene calls are TRBV7-2 and TRBJ2-7; no reliable D call. The TCR comes from a woman in her forties or fifties with acute or convalescent COVID-19. CDR3 residues: CASSLVQSQQYF. The DNA of the CDR3 is TGTGCCAGCAGCTTAGTCCAGTCTCAGCAGTACTTC.